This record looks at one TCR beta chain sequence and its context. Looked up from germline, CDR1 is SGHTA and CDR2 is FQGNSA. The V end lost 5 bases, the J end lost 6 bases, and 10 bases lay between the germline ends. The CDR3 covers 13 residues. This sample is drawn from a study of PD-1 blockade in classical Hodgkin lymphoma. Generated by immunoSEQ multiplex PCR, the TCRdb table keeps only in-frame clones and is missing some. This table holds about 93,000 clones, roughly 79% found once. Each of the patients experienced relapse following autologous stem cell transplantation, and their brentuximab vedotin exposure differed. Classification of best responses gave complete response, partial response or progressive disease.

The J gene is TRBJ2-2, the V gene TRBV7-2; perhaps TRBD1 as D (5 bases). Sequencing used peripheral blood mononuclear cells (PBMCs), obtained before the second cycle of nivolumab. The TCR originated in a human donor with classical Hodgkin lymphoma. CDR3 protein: CASSQGFAGELFF. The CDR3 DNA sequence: TGTGCCAGCAGCCAGGGTTTTGCCGGGGAGCTGTTTTTT.